The T cell receptor beta chain described here comes from a study of lymphopenia after photon versus proton radiotherapy. Broader study findings: Post-nadir diversity loss with photons came from oligoclonal expansion, particularly CD8+ Temra cells. Larger post-nadir TCR diversity loss correlated inversely with survival in deceased patients.

Regarding this clone: The target antigen is unknown.

Profiling relied on immunoSEQ multiplex PCR, and the TCRdb table lists in-frame clones only, not all of them. Of around 53,000 clones listed, over 70% were seen once; the top ten hold 29%. Trimming shortened V by 1 base and J by 2 bases, and 12 bases separated the two germline ends. Per germline, CDR1 SGHVS and CDR2 FQNEAQ. This CDR3 spans 15 amino acids. This receptor was obtained from a man between 45 and 60 years old with gastric cancer. This sequence joins TRBV7-8 and TRBJ2-7; D unresolved. The input for sequencing was peripheral blood, taken from a patient treated with photon-based radiotherapy. Here the CDR3 reads CASSLVAGTTYEQYF. CDR3 nucleotide sequence: TGTGCCAGCAGCTTAGTAGCCGGAACGACCTACGAGCAGTACTTC.